These 32 T cell receptor beta chains were sequenced from one sample in a study of prognosis after radiotherapy for stage I lung cancer. Two-round multiplex PCR amplified TCR beta CDR3 from genomic DNA. Gene-specific primers for each TRBV and TRBJ gene drove first-round PCR. TCRdb re-derived calls from the multiplex PCR reads in MiXCR, one entry per CDR3 protein. The sample includes more than 30,000 distinct CDR3 sequences, approximately 30% of them seen just once. This sample comprised PBMCs, obtained before or after stereotactic body radiation therapy (not recorded which). The receptors were sampled from a donor at least 50 years old with non-small cell lung cancer.

This clonotype has a count of ten or more. DNA for the CDR3: TGTGCCAGCAGTTTATGGGGGAGCAATCAGCCCCAGCATTTT. Translating it yields CASSLWGSNQPQHF. V gene TRBV27 combines with J gene TRBJ1-5; possibly TRBD1 for D (5 bases). V was pared by 1 base and J by 1 base, with 5 bases between. The CDR3 loop spans 14 amino acids. Germline lookup yields CDR1 MNHEY and CDR2 SMNVEV (reference sequence).

This clonotype showed up just a few times. A much larger clone differs from this one at a single base, so this may be a read error. The chain recombines TRBV6-4 with TRBJ2-3; D is uncertain. The length of the CDR3 is 13 residues. Germline loops: CDR1 MRHNA, CDR2 SNTAGT. This CDR3 reads CAISESGRDTQYF. The CDR3 DNA follows: TGTGCCATCAGTGAATCCGGTAGAGATACGCAGTATTTT.

About this clonotype itself: One base away lies a much larger clone, so this may be a sequencing read error. The CDR3 protein is CASSQDTGDTQYF. CDR3 sequence (DNA): TGCGCCAGCAGCCAAGACACAGGAGATACCCAGTACTTC. The chain joins TRBV4-1 to TRBJ2-5, with D tentatively TRBD1 (5 bases). V lost 0 bases to trimming and J lost 8 bases, with 10 bases between them. CDR3 length: 13 amino acids. In germline, CDR1 is MGHRA, CDR2 YSYEKL.

This clonotype was seen many times. The chain has TRBV30 and TRBJ2-5, with 7 bases lining up with TRBD1. This CDR3 is 12 amino acids long. Trimming at V came to 7 bases and at J to 0 bases, leaving 2 bases not matched to a gene. The germline V gene has CDR1 GTSNPN and CDR2 SVGIG (reference sequence). The CDR3 spells CASQGYQETQYF. CDR3 in DNA: TGTGCCTCACAGGGGTACCAAGAGACCCAGTACTTC.

Many counts were recorded for this clonotype. V usage is TRBV11-3 and J usage is TRBJ2-2; 7 nucleotides line up with TRBD2. V dropped 1 base and J dropped 12; count of bases not matched to a gene: 2. The germline V gene has CDR1 SGHNT and CDR2 YENEEA. CDR3 length: 12 residues. DNA for the CDR3: TGTGCCAGCAGCTTAGTGGGGGGGAAGCTGTTTTTT. Translating it yields CASSLVGGKLFF. The variable domain in full, with the rest retrieved from reference TRBV11-3 and TRBJ2-2, is EAGVVQSPRYKIIEKKQPVAFWCNPISGHNTLYWYLQNLGQGPELLIRYENEEAVDDSQLPKDRFSAERLKGVDSTLKIQPAELGDSAVYLCASSLVGGKLFFGEGSRLTVL.

The rearrangement links TRBV11-2 to TRBJ1-1; D ambiguous. The CDR3 runs to 14 residues. V shed 2 bases and J shed 7 bases, with 14 bases lying between them. CDR1 SGHAT and CDR2 FQNNGV come from the germline V gene. The CDR3 loop is CASSLLTGVYEAFF. CDR3 in DNA: TGTGCCAGCAGCTTATTAACCGGAGTCTATGAAGCTTTCTTT.

This clonotype was observed at least ten times. CDR3 nucleotides: TGTGCCAGCTCACCACCGGGGGAAGGGGAGCTGTTTTTT. It translates to CASSPPGEGELFF. J is TRBJ2-2 and V is TRBV18; D may be TRBD1 or TRBD2 (5 bases each). CDR3 length: 13 residues. The germline CDR1 and CDR2 sequences are KGHSH and LQKENI. V was trimmed by 0 bases and J by 8 bases, leaving 7 bases between them.

This clonotype was found many times. The chain has TRBV28 and TRBJ1-5, with a tentative D call TRBD1 (6 bases). V was cut by 4 bases and J by 4 bases, with 11 bases left in between. Germline V CDR1 and CDR2: MDHEN, SYDVKM. The CDR3 totals 14 residues. The CDR3 spells CASSSTGLNQPQHF. The CDR3 coding sequence is TGTGCCAGCAGTTCGACAGGTCTAAATCAGCCCCAGCATTTT.

The genes are TRBV7-9 and TRBJ1-1; no firm D call. Germline loops: CDR1 SEHNR, CDR2 FQNEAQ (reference sequence). V lost 4 bases and J 3 bases, leaving 15 bases between the germline ends. There are 15 residues in the CDR3. CDR3 DNA: TGTGCCAGCAGCTCTCGGGCGGTCCGTGACACTGAAGCTTTCTTT. It encodes CASSSRAVRDTEAFF.

This clonotype was detected only a few times. A much larger clone is a single base away; this may be a read error. CDR3 residues: CASSTRISGTDEQFF. CDR3 sequence (DNA): TGTGCCAGCAGCACCCGGATTAGCGGGACAGATGAGCAGTTCTTC. The chain joins TRBV4-2 to TRBJ2-1; a weak D match, TRBD2 (8 bases). Germline V gene lookup returns CDR1 LGHNA and CDR2 YNFKEQ. Trimming removed 5 bases from V and 8 bases from J, with 19 bases in between. This CDR3 is built from 15 residues.

This clonotype was seen ten or more times. The V gene is TRBV20-1, the J gene TRBJ1-4, with TRBD1 matching 9 bases. The length of the CDR3 is 13 residues. After removal of 5 bases from V and 5 bases from J, the junction contained 3 bases not matched to a gene. CDR1 and CDR2 (germline): DFQATT, SNEGSKA (reference sequence). CDR3 loop: CSAFDRGNEKLFF. The CDR3 region has the DNA TGCAGTGCTTTCGACAGGGGGAATGAAAAACTGTTTTTT.

For this clonotype: A much larger clone lies a single base off, so this may be a read error. J is TRBJ1-1 and V is TRBV7-8; D not resolved. The V end was cut by 5 bases, the J end by 1 base, with 14 bases between. Germline CDR1 SGHVS, CDR2 FQNEAQ. The CDR3 has 15 amino acids. The CDR3 loop reads CASSQEREGNTEAFF. CDR3 coding DNA: TGTGCCAGCAGCCAAGAGCGGGAGGGGAACACTGAAGCTTTCTTT.

This CDR3 reads CASSSAGLASSYEQYF. CDR3 in DNA: TGTGCCAGCAGTTCCGCGGGACTAGCGAGCTCCTACGAGCAGTACTTC. This chain links TRBV6-2 or TRBV6-3 with TRBJ2-7; 10 positions match TRBD2. Germline CDR1 is MNHEY and CDR2 is SVGEGT. The CDR3 is made up of 16 amino acids. V gave up 4 bases and J gave up 0 bases; unmatched junction bases: 6.

This clonotype was found many times. V gene TRBV28 combines with J gene TRBJ2-3; D not resolved. The CDR3 contains 13 residues. Per the germline V gene, CDR1 is MDHEN and CDR2 is SYDVKM. Trimming removed 5 bases at V and 6 bases at J, with 12 bases between. DNA for the CDR3: TGTGCCAGCAGTCGCCCCCTGAGGGATACGCAGTATTTT. This gives the protein CASSRPLRDTQYF. Filled out from reference TRBV28 and TRBJ2-3, the complete variable domain reads DVKVTQSSRYLVKRTGEKVFLECVQDMDHENMFWYRQDPGLGLRLIYFSYDVKMKEKGDIPEGYSVSREKKERFSLILESASTNQTSMYLCASSRPLRDTQYFGPGTRLTVL.

A few counts support this clonotype. The genes are TRBV14 and TRBJ2-4; D uncertain. Between the trimmed V and J ends, which lost 2 bases and 4 bases, there was a span of 6 bases. This CDR3 has 13 amino acids. Per germline, CDR1 SGHDN and CDR2 FVKESK. This CDR3 reads CASSQKQKNIQYF. DNA for the CDR3: TGTGCCAGCAGCCAAAAACAGAAAAACATTCAGTACTTC.

This clonotype was observed a handful of times. Given a much more abundant clone one base away, this may be a read error. V and J are TRBV24-1 and TRBJ1-6, with D maybe TRBD1 (6 bases). The CDR3 runs to 14 residues. Germline V lookup: CDR1 KGHDR, CDR2 SFDVKD. V lost 12 bases, J lost 9 bases, and 20 bases lay in between. CDR3 in DNA: TGTGCCGCTGAGGGGGGTATAGTGATTTCACCCCTCCACTTT. Its translation is CAAEGGIVISPLHF.

Details on this clonotype: Mismatch with germline at one junction end may stem from a read error. The gene calls are TRBV6-1 and TRBJ1-2, with D perhaps matching TRBD1 (5 bases). This CDR3 contains 14 residues. Per germline, CDR1 MNHNS and CDR2 SASEGT. The CDR3 sequence: CASSEEGRGMSYTF. Here the CDR3 DNA reads TGTGCCAGCAGCGAAGAGGGGCGCGGGATGAGCTACACCTTC.

This clonotype was observed at least ten times. The rearrangement links TRBV7-3 to TRBJ1-1; D is uncertain. CDR3 size: 13 residues. Germline V gene sequence: CDR1 SGHTA, CDR2 FQGTGA. V lost 6 bases, J lost 1 base, and 9 bases lay in between. In DNA, the CDR3 is TGTGCCAGCAGTTACACACCGAACACTGAAGCTTTCTTT. Its translation is CASSYTPNTEAFF.

The count of this clonotype is one. This may stem from a read error, because a much larger clone lies one nucleotide away. V is TRBV29-1 and J is TRBJ2-3; 7 bases agree with TRBD2. Trimming cost V 2 bases and J 0 bases; bases outside gene matches: 5. The CDR3 spans 15 residues. Germline assignment: CDR1 SQVTM and CDR2 ANQGSEA. The CDR3 here is CSVESLAVSTDTQYF. For the CDR3, the DNA is TGCAGCGTTGAATCCCTAGCGGTTAGCACAGATACGCAGTATTTT.

This clonotype was detected many times. The rearrangement uses TRBV28 and TRBJ2-7, with TRBD2 identical over 11 bases. With 5 bases clipped from V and 6 bases from J, the junction kept 6 bases outside the gene matches. This CDR3 spans 14 amino acids. Germline V gene lookup returns CDR1 MDHEN and CDR2 SYDVKM. For the CDR3, the DNA is TGTGCCAGCAGTCCCGGACTAGCGGGTGGCGAGCAGTACTTC. As protein: CASSPGLAGGEQYF.

This clonotype has at least ten counts. J is TRBJ2-2 and V is TRBV11-2; D might be TRBD1 (6 bases). This CDR3 has 13 residues. V dropped 6 bases and J dropped 5 bases, with 10 bases sitting between them. Germline CDR1 reads SGHAT; CDR2 reads FQNNGV. The CDR3 nucleotides are TGTGCCAGCAGGCCAGGGGAGACCGGGGAGCTGTTTTTT. As protein: CASRPGETGELFF.

Worth noting for this clonotype: A much larger clone is a single base away; this may be a read error. The CDR3 reads CASSFSWGYHETQYF. The CDR3 nucleotides read TGTGCCAGCAGTTTTTCCTGGGGGTACCATGAGACCCAGTACTTC. The chain employs TRBV27 and TRBJ2-5; D possibly matches TRBD1 or TRBD2 (5 bases each). This CDR3 has 15 residues. Germline V gene lookup returns CDR1 MNHEY and CDR2 SMNVEV (reference sequence).

Written as DNA, the CDR3 is TGTGCCAGCAGCCTCAGCGCGTCAGGGGGTGGCTACACCTTC. Its translation: CASSLSASGGGYTF. V is TRBV7-9 and J is TRBJ1-2, with 7 bases fitting TRBD1. CDR3 size: 14 residues. Germline V lookup: CDR1 SEHNR, CDR2 FQNEAQ (reference sequence). J gave up 7 bases and V 5 bases, and 10 bases lay outside the gene matches.

This clonotype was detected ten times or more. This chain links TRBV7-3 with TRBJ2-1; D may be TRBD2 (5 bases). CDR1 SGHTA and CDR2 FQGTGA come from the germline V gene. The CDR3 extends over 15 amino acids. V lost 6 bases, J lost 0 bases, and 12 bases lay in between. The CDR3 sequence is CASSRTGFSYNEQFF. The CDR3 nucleotides are TGTGCCAGCAGTCGCACGGGGTTCTCCTACAATGAGCAGTTCTTC.

V gene TRBV5-4 combines with J gene TRBJ2-7; 11 positions match TRBD2. V dropped 3 bases and J dropped 0; count of bases not matched to a gene: 8. The CDR3 runs 17 residues. Germline V CDR1 and CDR2: SGHNT, YYREEE (reference sequence). CDR3 amino acids: CASSSVLAGDTSYEQYF. CDR3 bases: TGTGCCAGCAGCTCGGTACTAGCGGGAGATACCTCCTACGAGCAGTACTTC.

As regards this clonotype: This clone may be a read error of a much larger clone one base away. The chain couples TRBV6-5 to TRBJ1-4; the D is unclear. Trimming stripped 2 bases from V and 7 bases from J, with 8 bases between. The CDR3 sequence is 13 residues long. Germline V gives CDR1 MNHEY, CDR2 SVGAGI. CDR3 coding DNA: TGTGCCAGCAGTTACCAGAATGCTGAAAAACTGTTTTTT. The encoded protein is CASSYQNAEKLFF.

This clonotype was seen many times. The gene calls are TRBV2 and TRBJ2-7, with TRBD2 identical over 8 bases. V lost 5 bases and J lost 4; bases outside the gene matches: 4. CDR1 SNHLY and CDR2 FYNNEI come from the germline V gene. The length of the CDR3 is 13 residues. The CDR3 reads CASSSGLAYEQYF. CDR3 in DNA: TGTGCCAGCAGTTCCGGACTAGCTTACGAGCAGTACTTC. Full variable domain (outside the CDR3, taken from reference TRBV2 and TRBJ2-7): EPEVTQTPSHQVTQMGQEVILRCVPISNHLYFYWYRQILGQKVEFLVSFYNNEISEKSEIFDDQFSVERPDGSNFTLKIRSTKLEDSAMYFCASSSGLAYEQYFGPGTRLTVT.

A few counts support this clonotype. J is TRBJ2-7 and V is TRBV5-6, with no clear D. The V end lost 1 base, the J end lost 4 bases, and 9 bases lay between the germline ends. The germline CDR1 and CDR2 sequences are SGHDT and YYEEEE. CDR3 length: 13 amino acids. The CDR3 DNA sequence: TGTGCCAGCAGCTTGCCCAATGCATACGAGCAGTACTTC. Its translation is CASSLPNAYEQYF.

Ten or more counts support this clonotype. This sequence joins TRBV28 and TRBJ1-1, with D uncertain. The CDR3 has 11 residues. Germline CDR1 and CDR2: MDHEN and SYDVKM. Trimming left V 6 bases short and J 0 bases short, with 2 bases between. DNA of the CDR3: TGTGCCAGCAGACTGAACACTGAAGCTTTCTTT. It translates to CASRLNTEAFF.

This clonotype was recorded many times. This sequence joins TRBV28 and TRBJ1-2, with TRBD1 matching over 7 bases. The CDR3 sequence is 14 residues long. Germline CDR1 is MDHEN and CDR2 is SYDVKM. The V gene end was trimmed by 5 bases and the J gene end by 0 bases; junction bases not matched to a gene: 3. Here the CDR3 DNA reads TGTGCCAGCAGTCAGGGGACAGCTAACTATGGCTACACCTTC. As protein: CASSQGTANYGYTF.

The chain joins TRBV5-1 to TRBJ2-4; D is possibly TRBD2 (6 bases). The V and J ends lost 0 bases and 2 bases respectively, with 18 bases between them. The CDR3 is 18 residues long. CDR1 and CDR2 from the germline V gene are SGHRS and YFSETQ. CDR3: CASSLGVGLASSKNIQYF. The CDR3 nucleotides read TGCGCCAGCAGCTTGGGAGTCGGCCTAGCGTCGTCCAAAAACATTCAGTACTTC.

As regards this clonotype: This may arise from a read error, as a much more abundant clone is one base away. The V gene is TRBV20-1, the J gene TRBJ2-5; D is unresolved. Germline loops: CDR1 DFQATT, CDR2 SNEGSKA (reference sequence). This CDR3 spans 13 amino acids. CDR3 region: CSSRDLSAETQYF. The CDR3 nucleotides are TGCAGTTCTAGAGACCTATCCGCAGAGACCCAGTACTTC.